This TCR beta chain was recorded in a study of regulatory T cells in long-lasting Graves disease. About the study: Graves' patients with a new diagnosis had received antithyroid drugs under 3 months.

Study-wide results and limits: Persistent patients had more shared public clonotypes (approximately 2,700) than new patients (approximately 920).

Time point reported: newly diagnosed GD, antithyroid drugs for less than 3 months. PBMCs provided the RNA from which the TCR library was made. With EDTA tubes as the receptacles, around 10 milliliters of peripheral blood were drawn. As to this clonotype: Its cognate antigen is unknown.

Building the TCR beta libraries relied on iRepertoire HTBI primers, and CDR3 regions underwent Arm-PCR. TCRdb passed the multiplex PCR reads through MiXCR, listing each CDR3 protein once. Among roughly 380,000 distinct CDR3 sequences, about a sixth were seen once, and the ten largest hold approximately 22%. The CDR3 consists of 16 residues. Germline CDR1 SEHNR, CDR2 FQNEAQ (reference sequence). The sequenced sample was peripheral blood mononuclear cells (PBMCs), obtained at new diagnosis, from a patient treated with antithyroid drugs. The J gene is TRBJ2-1, the V gene TRBV7-9, with 9 bases fitting TRBD2. The J call may be wrong; the DNA end is better matched by TRBJ2-5. This TCR was sampled from a female donor with Graves disease. CDR3 sequence: CASSLGGGRAQETQYF. The CDR3 DNA sequence: TGTGCCAGCAGCTTAGGCGGCGGGAGGGCCCAAGAGACCCAGTACTTC.